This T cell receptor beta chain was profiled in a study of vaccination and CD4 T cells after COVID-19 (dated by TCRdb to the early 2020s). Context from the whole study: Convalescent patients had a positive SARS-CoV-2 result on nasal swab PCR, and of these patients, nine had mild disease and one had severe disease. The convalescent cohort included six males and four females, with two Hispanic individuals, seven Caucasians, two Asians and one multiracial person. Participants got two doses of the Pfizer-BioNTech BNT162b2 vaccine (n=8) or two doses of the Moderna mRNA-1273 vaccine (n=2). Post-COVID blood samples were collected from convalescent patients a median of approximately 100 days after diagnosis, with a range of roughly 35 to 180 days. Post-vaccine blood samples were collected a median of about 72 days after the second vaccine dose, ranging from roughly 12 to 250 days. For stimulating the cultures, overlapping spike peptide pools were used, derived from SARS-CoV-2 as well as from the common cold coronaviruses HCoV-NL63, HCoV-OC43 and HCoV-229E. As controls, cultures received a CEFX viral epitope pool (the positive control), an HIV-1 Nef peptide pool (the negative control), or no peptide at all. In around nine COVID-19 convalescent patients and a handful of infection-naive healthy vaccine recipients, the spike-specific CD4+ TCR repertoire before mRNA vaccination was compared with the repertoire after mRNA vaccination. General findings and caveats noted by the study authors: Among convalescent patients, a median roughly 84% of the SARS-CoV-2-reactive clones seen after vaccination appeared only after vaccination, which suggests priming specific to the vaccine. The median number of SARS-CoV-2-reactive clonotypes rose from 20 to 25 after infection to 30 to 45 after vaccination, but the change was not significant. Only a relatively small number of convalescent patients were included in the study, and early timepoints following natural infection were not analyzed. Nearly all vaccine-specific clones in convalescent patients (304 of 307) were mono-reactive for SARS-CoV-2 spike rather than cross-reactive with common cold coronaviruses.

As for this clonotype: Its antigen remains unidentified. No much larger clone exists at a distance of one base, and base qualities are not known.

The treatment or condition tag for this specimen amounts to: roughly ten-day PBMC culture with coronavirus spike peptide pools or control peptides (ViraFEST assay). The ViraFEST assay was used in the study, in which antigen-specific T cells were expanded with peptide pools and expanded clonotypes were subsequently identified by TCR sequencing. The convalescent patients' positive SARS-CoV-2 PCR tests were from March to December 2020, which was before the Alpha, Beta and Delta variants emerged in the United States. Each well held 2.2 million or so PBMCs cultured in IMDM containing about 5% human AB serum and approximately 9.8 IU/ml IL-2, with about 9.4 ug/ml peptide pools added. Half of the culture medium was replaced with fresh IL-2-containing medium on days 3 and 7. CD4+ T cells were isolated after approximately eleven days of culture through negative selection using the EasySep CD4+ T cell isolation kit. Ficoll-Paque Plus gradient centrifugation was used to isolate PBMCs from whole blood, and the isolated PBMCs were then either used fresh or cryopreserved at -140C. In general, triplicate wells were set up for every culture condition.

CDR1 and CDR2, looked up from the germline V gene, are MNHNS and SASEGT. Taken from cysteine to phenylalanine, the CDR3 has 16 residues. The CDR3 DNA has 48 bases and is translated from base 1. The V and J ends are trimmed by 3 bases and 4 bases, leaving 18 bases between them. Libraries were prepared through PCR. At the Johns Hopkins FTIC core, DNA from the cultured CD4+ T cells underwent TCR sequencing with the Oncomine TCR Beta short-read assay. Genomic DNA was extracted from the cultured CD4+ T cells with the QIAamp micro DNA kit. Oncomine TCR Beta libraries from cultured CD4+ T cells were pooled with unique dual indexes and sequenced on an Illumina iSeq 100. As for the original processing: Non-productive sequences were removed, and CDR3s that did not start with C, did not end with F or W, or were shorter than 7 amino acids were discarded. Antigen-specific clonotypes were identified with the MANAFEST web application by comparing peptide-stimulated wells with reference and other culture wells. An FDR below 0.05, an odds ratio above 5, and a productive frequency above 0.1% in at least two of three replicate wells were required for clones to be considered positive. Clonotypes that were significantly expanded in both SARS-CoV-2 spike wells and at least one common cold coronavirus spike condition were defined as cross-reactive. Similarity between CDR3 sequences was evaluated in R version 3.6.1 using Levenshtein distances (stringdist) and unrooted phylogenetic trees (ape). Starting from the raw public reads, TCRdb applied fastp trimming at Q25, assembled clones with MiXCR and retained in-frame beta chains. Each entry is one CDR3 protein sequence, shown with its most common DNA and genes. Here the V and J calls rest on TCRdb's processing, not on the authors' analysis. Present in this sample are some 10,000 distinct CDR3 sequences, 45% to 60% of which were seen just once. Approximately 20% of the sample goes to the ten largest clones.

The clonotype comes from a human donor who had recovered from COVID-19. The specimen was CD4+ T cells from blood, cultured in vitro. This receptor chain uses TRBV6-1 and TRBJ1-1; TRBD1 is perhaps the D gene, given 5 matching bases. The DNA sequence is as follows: TGTGCCAGCAGTGATACCTGGGCCCGGGGGACCACTGAAGCTTTCTTT. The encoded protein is CASSDTWARGTTEAFF.